This section outlines one T cell receptor (beta chain) sequence together with its context. No antigen is known for it. Within one base of it there is no much larger clone, and no base qualities were kept. The data originate from a study of shared clonotypes between healthy human individuals (dated by TCRdb to 2020 to 2022). Describing the broader study: Two women and a few men aged 18 to 49 years were included in the cohort. For each donor, CD4 naive and CD4 memory were each run on three plates, CD8 naive on two plates, and CD8 memory on one plate. The study deeply sequenced blood TCR repertoires of five healthy adults to estimate repertoire size and the extent of clonotype sharing between individuals. Different laboratories and diverse techniques were used to prepare libraries and sequence TCR repertoires, to increase sequencing depth and limit assay-specific biases. Per donor, leukapheresis produced somewhere between about 0.94 and 9 billion PBMCs. What the research found in general, with its limitations: Only blood was sampled, and tissue TCR repertoires likely differ from those in blood. Naive subsets generally had larger estimated clonotype richness than memory subsets did. The genetic and exposure-history diversity represented was limited by the small number of donors. Clonotypes shared by all four sorted-subset donors showed higher generation probabilities than non-shared clonotypes. Rarefaction of sorted-subset datasets indicated incomplete sequencing despite the large sequencing depth. When a handful of donors were compared, the shared fraction of clonotypes was around 5% for naive CD4, 3.5% to 4% for naive CD8, about 2.4% for memory CD4, and less than 0.5% for memory CD8. Pairwise subsampling indicated that sequencing depth was expected to affect the degree of clonotype sharing among donors.

The germline ends are 15 bases apart after V is trimmed by 2 bases and J by 1 base. From its cysteine to its phenylalanine, the CDR3 spans 16 amino acids. The entry retains the CDR3 DNA only, 48 bases that are in frame from base 1. CDR1 and CDR2 are drawn from the germline V gene: SGDLS, YYNGEE. CD8 naive samples were obtained by positive selection for CCR7 among CD45RO-negative cells, yielding a CD45RA+CCR7+ population from which TemRA cells were excluded. The donors were healthy, HIV-negative adults with no recently reported acute infections or vaccinations. Only Caucasian adults living in Nashville, Tennessee, USA were represented among the donors. Blood was obtained by leukapheresis, after which PBMCs were separated by Ficoll-Histopaque density gradient centrifugation and cryopreserved in liquid nitrogen vapor phase. Purity and quantity of every magnetically sorted T cell population were checked by analytical flow cytometry. From each sorted fraction, genomic DNA was isolated and quantified by UV absorbance on a Nanodrop 2000c.

TCR CDR3 regions were amplified from genomic DNA by multiplex PCR using the deep immunoSEQ assay. Extracted genomic DNA from each cell subset was distributed evenly across all wells of several immunoSEQ 96-well plates, and each plate was treated as a replicate. For sorted subsets, approximately 210 ng of genomic DNA, equivalent to around 31,000 T cell genomes, went into each replicate PCR. Purified libraries were quantified with a Qubit 3.0 fluorometer, sized on a Bioanalyzer 2100, and re-quantified with the KAPA Library Quantification kit. A separate single-read 150-cycle Illumina NextSeq 550 flow cell was used to sequence each immunoSEQ 96-well plate. The paper's processing steps were these. Because only junctional sequences without quality scores were contained in the immunoSEQ output, filtering matching that applied to full-length reads could not be performed. Sequences were annotated with PyIR, a Python wrapper for IgBLAST v1.9, and V/J genes and CDR3 were assigned using IMGT germline references. Reads with weak V/J assignments (E-value above 1e-6), missing CDR3, stop codons, out-of-frame junctions, or ambiguous translated residues were removed. V3J clonotypes were defined as sequences sharing an identical inferred V gene, J gene, and CDR3 amino acid sequence. To compute the percentage overlap between repertoires, the number of shared unique clonotypes was divided by the size of the smaller repertoire. Repertoire richness was assessed with RTK rarefaction, the Chao1 estimator, and Recon v2.1 estimates of unobserved clonotypes. OLGA was used to compute generation probabilities for all TCRbeta clonotypes that the gDNA method yielded from several donors. Imported from immuneACCESS, the table was reduced by TCRdb to in-frame sequences with V and J called. These copies leave out some clones; in studies compared against another copy, an unresolved V gene accounts for under half, and the cause of the remainder is not known. V and J calls plus clone size are reproduced from that table; the DNA served to infer D and trimming. The sample has about 680,000 clones on record, roughly 94% of them singletons. Jointly, the top ten make up more than 20% of the sample.

Sequenced input: naive CD8+ T cells sorted from blood. The sample's cell subset or site label, decoded: CD45RA+CCR7+. This receptor was identified in a man aged 25-40 years in good health. The V gene is TRBV9 and the J gene is TRBJ1-1, and possibly TRBD1, on 6 matching bases. The CDR3 has the sequence CASSVTGLGGNTEAFF. The DNA sequence follows: TGTGCCAGCAGCGTGACAGGCCTAGGGGGGAACACTGAAGCTTTCTTT. Here the CDR3 is joined to the reference TRBV9 and TRBJ1-1 genes, and the full variable domain is: DSGVTQTPKHLITATGQRVTLRCSPRSGDLSVYWYQQSLDQGLQFLIQYYNGEERAKGNILERFSAQQFPDLHSELNLSSLELGDSALYFCASSVTGLGGNTEAFFGQGTRLTVV.